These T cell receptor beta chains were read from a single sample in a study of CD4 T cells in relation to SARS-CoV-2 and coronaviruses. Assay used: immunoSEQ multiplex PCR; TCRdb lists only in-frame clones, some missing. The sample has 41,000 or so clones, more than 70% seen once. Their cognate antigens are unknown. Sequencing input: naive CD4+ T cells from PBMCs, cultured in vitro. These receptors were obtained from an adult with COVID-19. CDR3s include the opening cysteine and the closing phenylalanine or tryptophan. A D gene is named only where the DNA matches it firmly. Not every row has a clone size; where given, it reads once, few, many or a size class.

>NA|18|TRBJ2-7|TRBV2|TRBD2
TGTGCCAGCTATCACTACCCGATCACTAGCGGGAGCGGGCGCGAGCAGTACTTC
CASYHYPITSGSGREQYF
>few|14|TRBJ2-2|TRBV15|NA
TGTGCCACCAGCAGACCCGGGTCCACCGGGGAGCTGTTTTTT
CATSRPGSTGELFF
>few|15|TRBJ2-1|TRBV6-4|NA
TGTGCCAGCAGTGACTCGGCTAGCGACTACAATGAGCAGTTCTTC
CASSDSASDYNEQFF
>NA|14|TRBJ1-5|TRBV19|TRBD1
TGTGCCAGTAGTATGAACAGGGGGAATCAGCCCCAGCATTTT
CASSMNRGNQPQHF
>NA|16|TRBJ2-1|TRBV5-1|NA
TGCGCCAGCAGAGAAGACCCAGGGGTATCCTACAATGAGCAGTTCTTC
CASREDPGVSYNEQFF
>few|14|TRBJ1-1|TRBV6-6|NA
TGTGCCAGCAGTCTACACCTCGGGAGGACTGAAGCTTTCTTT
CASSLHLGRTEAFF
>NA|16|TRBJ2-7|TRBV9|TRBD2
TGTGCCAGCAGCGGAGAAGGGTCCAGCGGGAGCTACGAGCAGTACTTC
CASSGEGSSGSYEQYF
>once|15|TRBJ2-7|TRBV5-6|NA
TGTGCCAGCAGCTGGGTGGGACTGAAACCCTACGAGCAGTACTTC
CASSWVGLKPYEQYF
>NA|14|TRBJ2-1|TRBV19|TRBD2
TGTGCCAGTAGCAATGGACTAGCGGGACAGGAGCAGTTCTTC
CASSNGLAGQEQFF
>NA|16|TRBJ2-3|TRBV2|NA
TGTGCCAGCAGTGGCTCCCCGGGACTGAACACAGATACGCAGTATTTT
CASSGSPGLNTDTQYF
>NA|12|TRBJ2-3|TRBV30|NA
TGTGCCTGGAGCTTCGACACAGATACGCAGTATTTT
CAWSFDTDTQYF
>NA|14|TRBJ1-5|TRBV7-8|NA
TGTGCCAGCAGCTTGGGCGGGAACAATCAGCCCCAGCATTTT
CASSLGGNNQPQHF
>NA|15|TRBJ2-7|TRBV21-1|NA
TGTGCCAGCAGCAAAGCTCAGGGGCGCGGTAACGAGCAGTACTTC
CASSKAQGRGNEQYF
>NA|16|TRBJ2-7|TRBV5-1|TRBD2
TGCGCCAGCAGCTCGCCCTCGGGACTAGCGGGCTACGAGCAGTACTTC
CASSSPSGLAGYEQYF
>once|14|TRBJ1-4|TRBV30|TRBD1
TGTGCCTGGACCTCCGGGACAGGGCGGGAAAAACTGTTTTTT
CAWTSGTGREKLFF
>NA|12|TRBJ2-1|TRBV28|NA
TGTGCCAGCAGTTTAAGGCTATTCGAGCAGTTCTTC
CASSLRLFEQFF
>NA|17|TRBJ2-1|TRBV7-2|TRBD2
TGTGCCAGCAGCTTAGGGACTAGCGGGTTGAACTACAATGAGCAGTTCTTC
CASSLGTSGLNYNEQFF
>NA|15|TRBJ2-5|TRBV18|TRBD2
TGTGCCAGCTCACTTTACCGGGGAGGGGAAGAGACCCAGTACTTC
CASSLYRGGEETQYF
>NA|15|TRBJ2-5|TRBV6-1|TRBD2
TGTGCCAGCAGTGAGATCAGCGGGAGAGCGAAGACCCAGTACTTC
CASSEISGRAKTQYF
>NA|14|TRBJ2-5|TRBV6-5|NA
TGTGCCAGCAGCGACCCTGGTCATTTGGAGACCCAGTACTTC
CASSDPGHLETQYF
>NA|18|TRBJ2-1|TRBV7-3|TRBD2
TGTGCCAGCAGCTTAAGTTCTATCCGACTAGCCAGATTCAGTGAGCAGTTCTTC
CASSLSSIRLARFSEQFF
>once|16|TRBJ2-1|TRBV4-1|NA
TGCGCCAGCAGCGGAACACGACAAGTGCCCTACAATGAGCAGTTCTTC
CASSGTRQVPYNEQFF
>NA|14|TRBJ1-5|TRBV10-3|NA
TGTGCCATCAGTGTAGAGGTTAACAATCAGCCCCAGCATTTT
CAISVEVNNQPQHF
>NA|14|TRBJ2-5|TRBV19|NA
TGTGCCAGTAGTAATGGGATTGGGGTCAAGACCCAGTACTTC
CASSNGIGVKTQYF
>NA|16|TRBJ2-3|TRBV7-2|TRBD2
TGTGCCAGCAGCTTAGGTGGGGGGGTCGGCACAGATACGCAGTATTTT
CASSLGGGVGTDTQYF
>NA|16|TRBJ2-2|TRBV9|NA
TGTGCCAGCAGCGTAGCTGGTCAGGTTAACACCGGGGAGCTGTTTTTT
CASSVAGQVNTGELFF
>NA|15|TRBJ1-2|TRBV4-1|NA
TGCGCCAGCAGCCAAGATCGGAATGCTAACTATGGCTACACCTTC
CASSQDRNANYGYTF
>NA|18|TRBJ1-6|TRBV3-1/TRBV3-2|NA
TGTGCCAGCAGCGTGCGCAATCCCATCATACATCATAATTCACCCCTCCACTTT
CASSVRNPIIHHNSPLHF
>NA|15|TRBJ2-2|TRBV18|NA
TGTGCCAGCTCACCAGCGACTGGGCTGACCGGGGAGCTGTTTTTT
CASSPATGLTGELFF
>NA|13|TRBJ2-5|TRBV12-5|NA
TGTGCTAGTGGTTTGGTGAACCAAGAGACCCAGTACTTC
CASGLVNQETQYF
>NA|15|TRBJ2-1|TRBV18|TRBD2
TGTGCCAGCTCATCCTATTTAGCGGGAGAGGATGAGCAGTTCTTC
CASSSYLAGEDEQFF
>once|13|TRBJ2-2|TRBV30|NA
TGTGCCTGGGATAATCGGGCCGCCGGGGAGCTGTTTTTT
CAWDNRAAGELFF
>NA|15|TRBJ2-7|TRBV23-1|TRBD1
TGCGCCAGCAGTCAAAACGGGACAGGAGTCTACGAGCAGTACTTC
CASSQNGTGVYEQYF
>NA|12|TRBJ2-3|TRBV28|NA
TGTGCCAGCAGGGAGATCACAGATACGCAGTATTTT
CASREITDTQYF
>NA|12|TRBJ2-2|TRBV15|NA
TGTGCCACCAGCAGATATGAGGGGGAGCTGTTTTTT
CATSRYEGELFF
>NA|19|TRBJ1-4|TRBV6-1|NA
TGTGCCAGCAGTGAAGCGTTAGGATCGGGCAGGGCCGGGGGGGAAAAACTGTTTTTT
CASSEALGSGRAGGEKLFF
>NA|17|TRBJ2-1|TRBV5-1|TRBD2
TGCGCCAGCAGCCTGGAGGTTGCTAGCGGGAGTCCTAATGAGCAGTTCTTC
CASSLEVASGSPNEQFF
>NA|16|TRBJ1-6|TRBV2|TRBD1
TGTGCCAGCAGTGCGGGGCCGGGACAGTATAATTCACCCCTCCACTTT
CASSAGPGQYNSPLHF
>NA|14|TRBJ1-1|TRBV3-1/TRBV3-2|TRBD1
TGTGCCAGCAGCCTCTCAGGGGGGAACACTGAAGCTTTCTTT
CASSLSGGNTEAFF
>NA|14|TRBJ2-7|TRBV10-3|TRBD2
TGTGCCTCTTCCGGGTCCGGGAGGGCCTACGAGCAGTACTTC
CASSGSGRAYEQYF
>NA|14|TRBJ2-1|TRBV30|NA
TGTGCCTGGAATCAAGACACATGGAACAATGAGCAGTTCTTC
CAWNQDTWNNEQFF
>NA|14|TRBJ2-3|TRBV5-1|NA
TGCGCCAGCAGCTTGAGGGTTTCGGCAGATACGCAGTATTTT
CASSLRVSADTQYF
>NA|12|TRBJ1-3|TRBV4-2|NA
TGTGCCAGCAGCCAAGGGGGCAGTACCATATATTTT
CASSQGGSTIYF
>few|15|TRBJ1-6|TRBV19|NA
TGTGCCAGTAGCTCTGACGGGACCTATAATTCACCCCTCCACTTT
CASSSDGTYNSPLHF
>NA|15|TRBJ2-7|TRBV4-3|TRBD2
TGCGCCAGCAGCCAAGGACTAGCGGGATCCTACGAGCAGTACTTC
CASSQGLAGSYEQYF
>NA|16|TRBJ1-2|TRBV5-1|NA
TGCGCCAGCAGCTTGGCCTGGAGTAAGGGCGCCGGTGGCTACACCTTC
CASSLAWSKGAGGYTF
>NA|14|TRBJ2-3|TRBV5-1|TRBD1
TGCGCCAGCAGCAGGGACAGTCAAACAGATACGCAGTATTTT
CASSRDSQTDTQYF
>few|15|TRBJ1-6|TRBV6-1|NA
TGTGCCAGCAGACTCCGCAGGGCGGATAATTCACCCCTCCACTTT
CASRLRRADNSPLHF
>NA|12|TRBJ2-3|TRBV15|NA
TGTGCCACCAGCAGAGATTCAGATACGCAGTATTTT
CATSRDSDTQYF
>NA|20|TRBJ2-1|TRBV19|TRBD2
TGTGCCAGTAGTAAGGGCTTATGGGGACTAGCGGGGAGCTCCTACAATGAGCAGTTCTTC
CASSKGLWGLAGSSYNEQFF
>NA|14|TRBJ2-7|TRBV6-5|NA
TGTGCCAGCAAACCGGGACCCCGGGCCTACGAGCAGTACTTC
CASKPGPRAYEQYF
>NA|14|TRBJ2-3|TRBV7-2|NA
TGTGCCAGCAGTGGACGGGCGAGCACAGATACGCAGTATTTT
CASSGRASTDTQYF
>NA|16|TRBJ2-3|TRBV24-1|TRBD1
TGTGCCACCAGTGAACCCTGGACAGGTCGCACAGATACGCAGTATTTT
CATSEPWTGRTDTQYF
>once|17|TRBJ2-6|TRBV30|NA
TGTGCCTGGAGTGCGTCCCGGATAAGCTCTGGGGCCAACGTCCTGACTTTC
CAWSASRISSGANVLTF
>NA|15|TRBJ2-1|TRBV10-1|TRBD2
TGCGCCAGCGCACCGGTGAGCGGGAGACACAATGAGCAGTTCTTC
CASAPVSGRHNEQFF